These 20 T cell receptor beta chains share one sample of origin, sequenced in a study of CXCR3-negative and CXCR3-positive naive CD8 T cells. Findings and limits, study-wide: CXCR3-positive naive cells carried more hydrophobic TRB CDR3s than CXCR3-negative ones.

Their antigens remain unidentified. TRB cDNA libraries were made by UMI-labeled 5' RACE. TCRdb reprocessed the 5' RACE reads and stores each CDR3 protein as one record, lacking DNA. Here the sample table reports 100,000 to 150,000 distinct CDR3 sequences. The sample comprised naive CXCR3+ CD8+ T cells from blood. Sample subset: CD45RO-CCR7+CD27+CD95- naive CD8+ T cells expressing CXCR3 (TNR3+). These receptors were obtained from a human donor in good health. Some clones in this sample may be carry-over from other donors' samples.

The chain links TRBV29-1 to TRBJ1-2; TCRdb calls TRBD1, which cannot be checked without DNA. CDR3 size: 18 residues. CDR1 SQVTM and CDR2 ANQGSEA come from the germline V gene. The CDR3 loop is CSVEAGALKRTADYGYTF.

The chain is built from TRBV4-1 and TRBJ2-1. The CDR3 totals 16 residues. The V gene's germline CDR1 is MGHRA and CDR2 YSYEKL. The CDR3 reads CASSQDRLGGNNEQFF.

CDR3 in amino acids: CASSYRDYTGELFF. V gene TRBV7-6 combines with J gene TRBJ2-2; TCRdb selects TRBD2, and the lack of DNA leaves this call unchecked. Germline assignment: CDR1 SGHVS and CDR2 FNYEAQ. The CDR3 spans 14 residues.

This sequence joins TRBV12-3 or TRBV12-4 and TRBJ2-1; TCRdb's D call, TRBD1, is unchecked because there is no DNA. The CDR3 sequence is 13 residues long. CDR3 residues: CASSTPRYNEQFF.

The V gene is TRBV28, the J gene TRBJ2-7. Germline V CDR1 and CDR2: MDHEN, SYDVKM. The CDR3 has 13 residues. The chain's CDR3 is CASSPVSSYEQYF.

The chain couples TRBV5-6 to TRBJ1-2; as DNA is missing, the TRBD1 call by TCRdb cannot be tested. Germline loops: CDR1 SGHDT, CDR2 YYEEEE. CDR3 length: 15 residues. This chain's CDR3 is CASSFSMGTPYGYTF. The full variable domain, with the rest looked up from reference TRBV5-6 and TRBJ1-2, is DAGVTQSPTHLIKTRGQQVTLRCSPKSGHDTVSWYQQALGQGPQFIFQYYEEEERQRGNFPDRFSGHQFPNYSSELNVNALLLGDSALYLCASSFSMGTPYGYTFGSGTRLTVV.

The chain employs TRBV7-3 and TRBJ2-7. Germline V gives CDR1 SGHTA, CDR2 FQGTGA. The CDR3 covers 14 residues. The CDR3 sequence: CASSVSGYSYEQYF. Complete variable domain (other parts from reference TRBV7-3 and TRBJ2-7): GAGVSQTPSNKVTEKGKYVELRCDPISGHTALYWYRQSLGQGPEFLIYFQGTGAADDSGLPNDRFFAVRPEGSVSTLKIQRTERGDSAVYLCASSVSGYSYEQYFGPGTRLTVT.

V and J are TRBV28 and TRBJ1-1; TCRdb reports TRBD1, a call that lacks DNA to check it against. Germline CDR1 MDHEN, CDR2 SYDVKM. The CDR3 spans 14 residues. Here the CDR3 reads CASSLAGGSTEAFF.

The rearrangement joins TRBV6-5 to TRBJ2-3; absent DNA, TCRdb's TRBD1 call cannot be checked. The CDR3 loop spans 15 amino acids. CDR1 is MNHEY, CDR2 SVGAGI, per germline. The CDR3 loop reads CASSPQGRYGDTQYF.

The rearrangement uses TRBV15 and TRBJ2-7; checking the TCRdb D call of TRBD2 is not possible without DNA. Germline CDR1 LNHNV, CDR2 YYDKDF (reference sequence). The length of the CDR3 is 14 residues. The CDR3 sequence is CATSRAGTSDEQYF.

The rearrangement joins TRBV15 to TRBJ1-5; the TRBD1 assignment by TCRdb is unverifiable without DNA. CDR3 length: 17 residues. Per germline, CDR1 LNHNV and CDR2 YYDKDF (reference sequence). The chain's CDR3 is CATSSKRGTGGVEPQHF.

The chain combines TRBV29-1 with TRBJ2-7; without DNA, the TCRdb call of TRBD1 cannot be checked. The CDR3 is 13 amino acids. Germline loops: CDR1 SQVTM, CDR2 ANQGSEA. The CDR3 region is CSVEPGQGSEQYF.

The chain links TRBV6-2 or TRBV6-3 to TRBJ2-7. Germline-derived CDR1 and CDR2 are MNHEY and SVGEGT. This CDR3 spans 12 amino acids. CDR3 amino acids: CASSYITYEQYF.

J is TRBJ2-2 and V is TRBV7-9; with no DNA, the TCRdb D assignment of TRBD1 cannot be verified. In germline, CDR1 is SEHNR, CDR2 FQNEAQ (reference sequence). The CDR3 runs 16 residues. CDR3 residues: CASSLGTGGSAGELFF.

V usage is TRBV7-9 and J usage is TRBJ1-2. This CDR3 is built from 14 residues. Germline values: CDR1 SEHNR, CDR2 FQNEAQ (reference sequence). This CDR3 is CASSLDPVGYGYTF.

The rearrangement joins TRBV6-1 to TRBJ2-1; TCRdb lists TRBD2, though no DNA is available to test this call. Germline V lookup: CDR1 MNHNS, CDR2 SASEGT. This CDR3 comprises 14 residues. The CDR3 here is CASSEVPRAVEQFF.

Here the CDR3 reads CSAQTGNTEAFF. The chain links TRBV29-1 to TRBJ1-1. The CDR3 sequence is 12 residues long. In germline, CDR1 is SQVTM, CDR2 ANQGSEA. Filled out from reference TRBV29-1 and TRBJ1-1, the complete variable domain reads SAVISQKPSRDICQRGTSLTIQCQVDSQVTMMFWYRQQPGQSLTLIATANQGSEATYESGFVIDKFPISRPNLTFSTLTVSNMSPEDSSIYLCSAQTGNTEAFFGQGTRLTVV.

The chain links TRBV9 to TRBJ2-3; TCRdb returns TRBD2, unconfirmable since there is no DNA. The CDR3 sequence is 15 residues long. Germline V gene sequence: CDR1 SGDLS, CDR2 YYNGEE. CDR3 protein: CASSALLLRTDTQYF.

The chain links TRBV27 to TRBJ1-1. The germline V gene has CDR1 MNHEY and CDR2 SMNVEV (reference sequence). The CDR3 totals 12 residues. The CDR3 sequence: CVSSLFGTEAFF.

The V call is TRBV19, the J call TRBJ1-1. CDR3 length: 12 amino acids. Germline CDR1 is LNHDA and CDR2 is SQIVND (reference sequence). CDR3 loop: CASSMTAGGAFF.